The 11 T cell receptor beta chains presented below share a single source sample, sequenced in a study of cytomegalovirus exposure and HLA in healthy donors (dated by TCRdb to 2015 to 2018). Library preparation employed the immunoSEQ multiplex PCR assay. For the multiplex PCR, a mixture combining 60 forward primers for TCR Vbeta segments and 13 reverse primers for TCR Jbeta segments was used. TCRdb retrieved this table from immuneACCESS and kept in-frame rearrangements only. Not all clones are present; in checked studies, unresolved V genes account for under half, and no reason is known for the remainder. The sample profile shows more than 100,000 clones; about 76% of them were found once. The ten largest clones take up over 25% of the sample. The sequenced sample was PBMCs. These receptor sequences come from a man in his 60s in good health and CMV-seropositive.

This clone has more than one count but fewer than ten. This sequence joins TRBV30 and TRBJ1-1; 11 nucleotides line up with TRBD1. CDR3 size: 13 residues. Per the germline V gene, CDR1 is GTSNPN and CDR2 is SVGIG (reference sequence). The V segment lost 5 bases and the J segment 1 base; nucleotides outside the gene matches: 0. In DNA form, the CDR3 reads TGTGCCTGGGGACAGGGGGCGAACACTGAAGCTTTCTTT. Protein: CAWGQGANTEAFF.

V is TRBV5-1 and J is TRBJ2-2, with 8 positions matching TRBD2. The J segment lost 2 bases and the V segment lost 4 bases, leaving 7 bases of the junction unmatched. Germline V gene data show CDR1 as SGHRS and CDR2 as YFSETQ. CDR3 length equals 16 residues. The CDR3 loop reads CASSLGLVSNTGELFF. CDR3 nucleotide sequence: TGCGCCAGCAGCCTGGGACTAGTTAGTAACACCGGGGAGCTGTTTTTT.

The chain employs TRBV25-1 and TRBJ2-2; 7 nucleotides agree with TRBD1. This CDR3 spans 17 amino acids. Looked up from germline, CDR1 is MGHDK and CDR2 is SYGVNS. Germline trimming cut 5 bases from V and 1 base from J; bases unmatched to any gene: 10. The CDR3 reads CASSPNWGQRNTGELFF. The CDR3 nucleotides are TGTGCCAGCAGTCCGAATTGGGGACAGCGGAACACCGGGGAGCTGTTTTTT.

This clone has only a few counts. This chain connects TRBV15 to TRBJ2-1, with 10 bases identical to TRBD2. This CDR3 spans 16 amino acids. The germline gives CDR1 LNHNV, CDR2 YYDKDF (reference sequence). With V trimmed by 0 bases and J by 8 bases, 7 bases remained unmatched. The CDR3 DNA sequence: TGTGCCACCAGCAGAGATGTAGCGGGGGGTGAGGATGAGCAGTTCTTC. It encodes CATSRDVAGGEDEQFF.

The chain has TRBV7-9 and TRBJ1-5, with TRBD1 matching 8 bases. V lost 6 bases, J lost 4 bases, and 2 bases stayed unmatched. The CDR3 is 13 residues long. The germline V gene encodes CDR1 SEHNR and CDR2 FQNEAQ (reference sequence). CDR3 sequence (DNA): TGTGCCAGCAGTAACAGGGGGAATCAGCCCCAGCATTTT. Encoded protein: CASSNRGNQPQHF.

V is TRBV6-1 and J is TRBJ1-1, with D possibly matching TRBD1 (6 bases). CDR3 size: 14 residues. The V gene lost 6 bases and the J gene lost 5 bases, with 16 bases spanning the gap. Per the germline V gene, CDR1 is MNHNS and CDR2 is SASEGT. The CDR3: CASSLRGRRTEAFF. The CDR3, as DNA: TGTGCCAGCAGCCTAAGGGGGAGAAGGACTGAAGCTTTCTTT.

This clone was observed a few times. The rearrangement uses TRBV2 and TRBJ2-5; TRBD2 might be the D (6 bases). The V and J ends lost 7 bases and 5 bases respectively, with 8 bases between them. CDR1 is SNHLY and CDR2 is FYNNEI in the germline V gene. This CDR3 comprises 11 residues. The DNA for the CDR3 is TGTGCCAGCACCCGGGGGGAGACCCAGTACTTC. This codes for CASTRGETQYF.

This clone was found a few times. The germline gene is not matched at one end of the junction; a read error may be the cause. J is TRBJ1-1 and V is TRBV9; D is possibly TRBD1 (6 bases). This CDR3 has 14 residues. From germline, CDR1 is SGDLS and CDR2 YYNGEE. CDR3 in DNA: TGTGCCAGCAACGTACAGGGAAAGAACACTGAAGCTTTCTTT. It translates to CASNVQGKNTEAFF.

J is TRBJ2-1 and V is TRBV7-9; TRBD1 matches at 11 bases. Germline V CDR1 and CDR2: SEHNR, FQNEAQ (reference sequence). The V gene end was trimmed by 5 bases and the J gene end by 8 bases; junction bases not matched to a gene: 8. The CDR3 runs to 15 residues. CDR3 sequence reads: CASSRRDRGEYEQFF. The CDR3 DNA follows: TGTGCCAGCAGCCGTAGGGACAGGGGGGAGTATGAGCAGTTCTTC. Variable domain in full (rest from reference TRBV7-9 and TRBJ2-1): DTGVSQNPRHKITKRGQNVTFRCDPISEHNRLYWYRQTLGQGPEFLTYFQNEAQLEKSRLLSDRFSAERPKGSFSTLEIQRTEQGDSAMYLCASSRRDRGEYEQFFGPGTRLTVL.

The gene calls are TRBV25-1 and TRBJ1-4, with D perhaps matching TRBD1 (5 bases). Trimming shortened V by 8 bases and J by 12 bases, and 10 bases separated the two germline ends. CDR3 size: 10 residues. Germline CDR1 is MGHDK and CDR2 is SYGVNS. For the CDR3, the DNA is TGTGCCAGCCGGGGCGGGGAACTGTTTTTT. Translation: CASRGGELFF.

The CDR3 here is CASSWGQISGTEAFF. The DNA for the CDR3 is TGTGCCAGCAGCTGGGGACAGATCAGTGGCACTGAAGCTTTCTTT. V gene TRBV5-6 combines with J gene TRBJ1-1; 7 bases agree with TRBD1. The CDR3 consists of 15 residues. Trimming removed 3 bases from V and 4 bases from J; junction bases left unmatched: 9. Germline CDR1 and CDR2: SGHDT and YYEEEE.